These T cell receptor beta chains were read from a single sample in a study of blood T cell repertoires in COVID-19. Profiling relied on immunoSEQ multiplex PCR, and the TCRdb table lists in-frame clones only, not all of them. The table records a few hundred thousand clones, roughly 85% of them present only once. The specimen sequenced was PBMCs or T cells enriched from blood (not recorded which). These receptors all stem from a woman in her twenties or thirties who had recovered from COVID-19. Both conserved end residues are part of each CDR3. D genes are given only for firm matches. Expanded clones get a size class; other rows say once, few or many, or leave the size out.

clone size,J gene,D gene,V gene,CDR3 protein
few,TRBJ2-7,.,TRBV7-2,CASSLGRGSYEQYF
.,TRBJ2-2,TRBD2,TRBV27,CASRIAGAHTGELFF
once,TRBJ2-1,.,TRBV5-4,CASSLTPIGNEQFF
.,TRBJ1-1,.,TRBV6-5,CASSYSSGADTEAFF
.,TRBJ1-5,.,TRBV3-1/TRBV3-2,CASSAIGSGQPQHF
.,TRBJ1-2,.,TRBV5-1,CASSLVPAAQDLRGYTF
.,TRBJ1-1,.,TRBV24-1,CATTSAGVGNTEAFF
.,TRBJ2-1,TRBD2,TRBV28,CASSEVAGANNEQFF
.,TRBJ1-1,.,TRBV29-1,CSVEDMGAGTEAFF
.,TRBJ2-7,.,TRBV18,CASSPAQPGYEQYF
.,TRBJ2-5,TRBD1,TRBV5-1,CASSPRTGVETQYF